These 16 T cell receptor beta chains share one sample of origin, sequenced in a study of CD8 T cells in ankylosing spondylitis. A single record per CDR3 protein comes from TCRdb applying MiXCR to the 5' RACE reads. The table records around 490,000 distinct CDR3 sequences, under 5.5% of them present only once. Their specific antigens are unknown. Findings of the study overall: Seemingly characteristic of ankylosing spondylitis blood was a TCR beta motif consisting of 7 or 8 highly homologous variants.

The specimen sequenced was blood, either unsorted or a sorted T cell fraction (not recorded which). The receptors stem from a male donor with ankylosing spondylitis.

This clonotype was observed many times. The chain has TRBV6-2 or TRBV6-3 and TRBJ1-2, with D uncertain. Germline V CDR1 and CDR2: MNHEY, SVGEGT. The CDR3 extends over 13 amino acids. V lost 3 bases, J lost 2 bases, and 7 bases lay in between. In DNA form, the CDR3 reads TGTGCCAGCAGTTATGGTCTGAACTATGGCTACACCTTC. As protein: CASSYGLNYGYTF.

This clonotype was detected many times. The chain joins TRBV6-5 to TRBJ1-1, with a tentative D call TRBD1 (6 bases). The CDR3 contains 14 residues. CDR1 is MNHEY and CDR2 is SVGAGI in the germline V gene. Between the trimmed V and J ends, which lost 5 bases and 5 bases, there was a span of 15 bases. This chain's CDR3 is CASSNRGGRTEAFF. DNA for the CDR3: TGTGCCAGCAGTAACCGGGGGGGCAGGACTGAAGCTTTCTTT.

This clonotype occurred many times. The CDR3 sequence: CSANRGATDTQYF. Here the CDR3 DNA reads TGCAGTGCTAACCGGGGGGCCACAGATACGCAGTATTTT. The gene calls are TRBV20-1 and TRBJ2-3; TRBD2 is a possible D gene (7 bases). The germline V and J ends were trimmed by 4 bases and 2 bases, with 10 bases remaining between them. The CDR3 covers 13 residues. Germline V gene sequence: CDR1 DFQATT, CDR2 SNEGSKA (reference sequence).

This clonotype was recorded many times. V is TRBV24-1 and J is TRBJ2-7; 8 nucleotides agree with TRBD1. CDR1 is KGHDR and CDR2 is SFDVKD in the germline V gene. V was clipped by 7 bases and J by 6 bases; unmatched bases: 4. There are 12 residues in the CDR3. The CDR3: CATSLGQGEQYF. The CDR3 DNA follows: TGTGCCACCAGCCTTGGACAGGGCGAGCAGTACTTC.

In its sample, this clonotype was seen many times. CDR3 amino acids: CASSSLSSGGLNEQFF. CDR3 nucleotide sequence: TGTGCCAGCAGCTCCCTAAGTAGCGGGGGCCTCAATGAGCAGTTCTTC. The chain uses TRBV7-9 and TRBJ2-1; 9 nucleotides align to TRBD2. CDR1 is SEHNR and CDR2 is FQNEAQ in the germline V gene (reference sequence). Trimming at V came to 4 bases and at J to 6 bases, leaving 10 bases not matched to a gene. The CDR3 runs 16 residues.

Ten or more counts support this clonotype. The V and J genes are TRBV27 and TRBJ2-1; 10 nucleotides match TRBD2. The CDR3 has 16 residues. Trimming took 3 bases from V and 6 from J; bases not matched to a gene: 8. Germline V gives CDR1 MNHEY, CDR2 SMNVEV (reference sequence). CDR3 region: CASSLSPGTSVNEQFF. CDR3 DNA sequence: TGTGCCAGCAGTTTGTCGCCCGGGACTAGCGTCAATGAGCAGTTCTTC.

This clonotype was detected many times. The CDR3 reads CSVGRHPRAQYF. The CDR3 DNA follows: TGCAGCGTTGGGAGACATCCCAGGGCCCAGTACTTC. This rearrangement joins TRBV29-1 to TRBJ2-5; tentative D call: TRBD1 (5 bases). Deletions cut 4 bases from V and 9 bases from J, with 15 bases between. The CDR3 has 12 residues. From germline, CDR1 is SQVTM and CDR2 ANQGSEA.

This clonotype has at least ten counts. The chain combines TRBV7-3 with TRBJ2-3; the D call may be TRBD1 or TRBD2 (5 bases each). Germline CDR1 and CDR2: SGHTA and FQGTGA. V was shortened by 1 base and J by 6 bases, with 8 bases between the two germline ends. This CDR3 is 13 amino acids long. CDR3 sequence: CASSLNEGDTQYF. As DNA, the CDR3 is TGTGCCAGCAGCTTAAATGAGGGGGATACGCAGTATTTT.

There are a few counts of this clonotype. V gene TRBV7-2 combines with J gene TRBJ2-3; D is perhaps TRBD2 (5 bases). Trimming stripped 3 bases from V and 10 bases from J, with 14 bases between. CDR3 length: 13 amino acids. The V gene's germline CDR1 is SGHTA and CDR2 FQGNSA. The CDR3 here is CASSFTEEEPQYF. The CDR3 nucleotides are TGTGCCAGCAGCTTTACCGAGGAGGAACCGCAGTATTTT.

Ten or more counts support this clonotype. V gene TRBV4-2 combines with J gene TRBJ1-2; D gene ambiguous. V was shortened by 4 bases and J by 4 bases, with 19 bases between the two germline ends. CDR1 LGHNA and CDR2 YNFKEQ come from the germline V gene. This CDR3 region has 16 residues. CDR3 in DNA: TGTGCCAGCAGCCCCGCTTTGGGAGGACGGTCCTATGGCTACACCTTC. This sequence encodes CASSPALGGRSYGYTF.

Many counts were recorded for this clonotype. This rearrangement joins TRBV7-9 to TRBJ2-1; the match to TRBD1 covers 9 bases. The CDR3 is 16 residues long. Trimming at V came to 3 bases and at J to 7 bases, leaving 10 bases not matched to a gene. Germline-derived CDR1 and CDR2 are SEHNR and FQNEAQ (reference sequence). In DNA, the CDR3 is TGTGCCAGCAGCTTCCCCGGACAGGGGTCTGTAAATGAGCAGTTCTTC. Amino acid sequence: CASSFPGQGSVNEQFF. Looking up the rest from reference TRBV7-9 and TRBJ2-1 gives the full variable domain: DTGVSQNPRHKITKRGQNVTFRCDPISEHNRLYWYRQTLGQGPEFLTYFQNEAQLEKSRLLSDRFSAERPKGSFSTLEIQRTEQGDSAMYLCASSFPGQGSVNEQFFGPGTRLTVL.

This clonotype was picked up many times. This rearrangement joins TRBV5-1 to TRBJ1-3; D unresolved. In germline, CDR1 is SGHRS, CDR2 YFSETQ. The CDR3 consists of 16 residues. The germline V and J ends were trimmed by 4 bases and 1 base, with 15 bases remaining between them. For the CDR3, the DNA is TGCGCCAGCAGCCTACTCCCTACGGGGTCTGGAAACACCATATATTTT. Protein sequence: CASSLLPTGSGNTIYF.

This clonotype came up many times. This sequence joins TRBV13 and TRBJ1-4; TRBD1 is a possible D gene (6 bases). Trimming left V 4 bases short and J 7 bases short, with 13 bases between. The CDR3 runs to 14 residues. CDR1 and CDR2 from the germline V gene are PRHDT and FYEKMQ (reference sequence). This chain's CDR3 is CASSSWGHGEKLFF. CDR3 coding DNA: TGTGCCAGCAGCTCCTGGGGACATGGTGAAAAACTGTTTTTT.

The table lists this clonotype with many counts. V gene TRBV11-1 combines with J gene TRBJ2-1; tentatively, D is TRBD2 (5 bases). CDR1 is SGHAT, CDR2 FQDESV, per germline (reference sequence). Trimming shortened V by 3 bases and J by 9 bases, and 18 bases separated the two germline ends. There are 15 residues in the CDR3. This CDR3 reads CASSFLSTLASEQFF. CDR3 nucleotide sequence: TGTGCCAGCAGCTTTCTCTCGACCCTAGCCAGTGAGCAGTTCTTC.

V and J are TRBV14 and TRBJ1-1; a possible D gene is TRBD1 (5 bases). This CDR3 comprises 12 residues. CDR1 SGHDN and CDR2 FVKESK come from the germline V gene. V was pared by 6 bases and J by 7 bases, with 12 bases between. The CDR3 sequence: CASRQDISEAFF. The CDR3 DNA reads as TGTGCCAGCAGGCAGGACATAAGTGAAGCTTTCTTT.

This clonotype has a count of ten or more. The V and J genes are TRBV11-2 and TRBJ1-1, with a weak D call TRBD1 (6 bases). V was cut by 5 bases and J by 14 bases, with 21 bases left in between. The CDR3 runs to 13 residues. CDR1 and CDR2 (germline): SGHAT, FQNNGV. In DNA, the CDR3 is TGTGCCAGCAGCCAAATTAGAAAGGACAGTACCTTCTTT. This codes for CASSQIRKDSTFF.